Detailed here is one T cell receptor beta chain. As yet, its antigen is unknown. This record belongs to a study of T cell responses to AZD1222 COVID-19 vaccine. Study-level findings and limits: Only a handful of AZD1222 recipients, several in all, had baseline seropositivity. Unmutated regions of variants are reportedly targeted by nearly half of spike-specific TCRs. CD4 TCRs associated with vaccination spanned spike, dominating at 160-218 and 743-854.

The CDR3 sequence is 14 residues long. Trimming removed 2 bases from V and 2 bases from J, with 9 bases in between. The germline V gene encodes CDR1 SGHRS and CDR2 YFSETQ. Profiled with immunoSEQ multiplex PCR; TCRdb holds only in-frame clones, not every one. The sample carries approximately 80,000 clones, 70% to 90% recorded once. The sequences come from peripheral blood, collected 28 days after the second AZD1222 dose. The V gene is TRBV5-1, the J gene TRBJ2-3; no firm D call. The receptor comes from an adult who received the AZD1222 COVID-19 vaccine. The CDR3 nucleotides are TGCGCCAGCAGCTTTTTGGGGAACACAGATACGCAGTATTTT. As protein: CASSFLGNTDTQYF.